This TCR beta chain was observed in a study of shared T cell receptors in the human thymus. The ends were cut back, 0 bases at V and 1 base at J, with 13 bases in the middle. This CDR3 is 16 amino acids long. From germline, CDR1 is SGDLS and CDR2 YYNGEE. Here immunoSEQ multiplex PCR was the method, and the copy in TCRdb shows in-frame clones only, minus some. Here the sample spans approximately 760,000 clones, approximately 83% being singletons. In its sample, this clone was seen once. Another study also made use of these data, one on human thymus T cells. That paper states: Thymus specimens were resections from corrective heart surgery.

The clonotype originates from a girl under three years old with a congenital heart defect. The specimen was thymocytes. The chain couples TRBV9 to TRBJ1-1; D remains unclear. The CDR3 DNA is TGTGCCAGCAGCGTAGGTGGTTGGCGGGGGAACACTGAAGCTTTCTTT. It translates to CASSVGGWRGNTEAFF.